A selection of T cell receptor beta chains follows, all from one sample in a study of cytomegalovirus exposure and HLA in healthy donors. Sequenced by immunoSEQ multiplex PCR; TCRdb stores in-frame clones only, minus some. The sample records around 180,000 clones, roughly 86% being singletons. What was sequenced was PBMCs. These receptors were obtained from a woman aged 18 to 35 in good health and CMV-seronegative. Each CDR3 is given with its conserved first and last residue. A D gene is named only where the DNA matches it firmly. Size is omitted from some rows. Given values are once, few, many or a class for expanded clones.

V	J	length	D	size	CDR3	DNA
TRBV4-1	TRBJ1-4	16	TRBD1	few	CASSQSIVRGPEKLFF	TGCGCCAGCAGCCAAAGTATTGTCAGGGGGCCGGAAAAACTGTTTTTT
TRBV6-6	TRBJ2-5	13	.	few	CASRPGGLETQYF	TGTGCCAGCAGACCAGGGGGGTTGGAGACCCAGTACTTC
TRBV28	TRBJ2-7	15	.	.	CASSLAGKRGYEQYF	TGTGCCAGCAGTTTAGCGGGCAAACGGGGTTACGAGCAGTACTTC
TRBV9	TRBJ2-3	13	.	.	CASSVVSTDTQYF	TGTGCCAGCAGCGTAGTATCCACAGATACGCAGTATTTT
TRBV6-6	TRBJ1-4	14	.	.	CASSEPGLDEKLFF	TGTGCCAGCAGTGAGCCGGGACTCGATGAAAAACTGTTTTTT
TRBV5-1	TRBJ2-2	15	TRBD1	.	CASSWGDRVAGELFF	TGCGCCAGCAGCTGGGGGGACAGGGTAGCCGGGGAGCTGTTTTTT
TRBV9	TRBJ2-3	17	TRBD2	once	CASSAGLAGGITDTQYF	TGTGCCAGCAGCGCTGGACTAGCGGGAGGAATCACAGATACGCAGTATTTT
TRBV7-3	TRBJ2-1	15	TRBD1	once	CASSFGTASYNEQFF	TGTGCCAGCAGCTTTGGGACAGCCTCCTACAATGAGCAGTTCTTC
TRBV5-1	TRBJ2-1	16	TRBD2	.	CASSLLGGEFTSEQFF	TGCGCCAGCAGCTTGTTGGGAGGGGAGTTTACAAGTGAGCAGTTCTTC
TRBV29-1	TRBJ1-2	12	.	.	CSVVAGGDGYTF	TGCAGCGTTGTCGCGGGGGGCGATGGCTACACCTTC
TRBV11-2	TRBJ1-2	19	TRBD1	.	CASSFTSAGQDFLNYGYTF	TGTGCCAGCAGCTTCACGTCGGCGGGACAGGACTTTCTTAACTATGGCTACACCTTC
TRBV11-2	TRBJ2-7	13	TRBD1	.	CASSWDRVGEQYF	TGTGCCAGCAGCTGGGACAGGGTAGGCGAGCAGTACTTC
TRBV7-9	TRBJ1-1	13	.	.	CASSTGVPFEAFF	TGTGCCAGCAGCACCGGGGTTCCCTTTGAAGCTTTCTTT
TRBV6-1	TRBJ1-2	15	.	few	CASSQPETGIYGYTF	TGTGCCAGCAGTCAGCCAGAGACAGGAATCTATGGCTACACCTTC
TRBV5-6	TRBJ2-7	13	.	few	CASSFPQSYEQYF	TGTGCCAGCAGCTTTCCACAGTCCTACGAGCAGTACTTC
TRBV4-1	TRBJ2-1	17	TRBD2	.	CASSQYLAGERYNEQFF	TGCGCCAGCAGCCAATACTTAGCGGGAGAGAGGTACAATGAGCAGTTCTTC
TRBV2	TRBJ2-1	15	TRBD2	.	CASSETGTSANEQFF	TGTGCCAGCAGTGAAACCGGGACTAGCGCCAATGAGCAGTTCTTC
TRBV7-9	TRBJ1-4	15	.	.	CSSSSSRGRDEKLFF	TGTTCCAGCAGCTCAAGCAGGGGTAGGGATGAAAAACTGTTTTTT
TRBV6-5	TRBJ1-1	14	.	.	CASSYVTPNTEAFF	TGTGCCAGCAGTTATGTTACTCCGAACACTGAAGCTTTCTTT
TRBV6-5	TRBJ1-5	14	.	.	CASSLGRLNQPQHF	TGTGCCAGCAGCTTGGGCCGCCTCAATCAGCCCCAGCATTTT
TRBV14	TRBJ2-7	14	TRBD1	.	CASSHGQGNYEQYF	TGTGCCAGCAGCCATGGACAGGGGAATTACGAGCAGTACTTC
TRBV28	TRBJ2-1	15	.	once	CASSLGGKKGPEQFF	TGTGCCAGCAGTTTAGGGGGCAAAAAGGGGCCTGAGCAGTTCTTC
TRBV11-2	TRBJ2-1	13	TRBD2	.	CASSLGLAGGQFF	TGTGCCAGCAGCTTAGGTTTAGCGGGGGGGCAGTTCTTC
TRBV28	TRBJ2-2	18	TRBD2	.	CASSLWGLAGANTGELFF	TGTGCCAGCAGTTTATGGGGACTAGCGGGGGCCAACACCGGGGAGCTGTTTTTT
TRBV7-2	TRBJ2-7	14	.	once	CASSLVVGGGEQYF	TGTGCCAGCAGCTTAGTGGTGGGAGGGGGAGAGCAGTACTTC
TRBV28	TRBJ2-5	15	TRBD2	once	CASSQTSGGRETQYF	TGTGCCAGCAGTCAGACTAGCGGGGGCAGAGAGACCCAGTACTTC
TRBV30	TRBJ2-3	16	TRBD2	.	CAWSTGLAGGTDTQYF	TGTGCCTGGAGTACGGGACTAGCGGGAGGAACAGATACGCAGTATTTT
TRBV18	TRBJ1-1	17	TRBD1	once	CASSRRQGGRMNTEAFF	TGTGCCAGCTCCCGTAGACAGGGGGGGAGGATGAACACTGAAGCTTTCTTT
TRBV10-2	TRBJ2-5	16	TRBD1	.	CASSKSGTGDGETQYF	TGCGCCAGCAGCAAATCCGGGACAGGGGACGGCGAGACCCAGTACTTC
TRBV7-9	TRBJ1-1	13	.	.	CASSPWGGTEAFF	TGTGCCAGCAGCCCCTGGGGGGGGACTGAAGCTTTCTTT
TRBV20-1	TRBJ2-1	11	TRBD1	.	CSATGGNEQFF	TGCAGTGCCACAGGGGGCAATGAGCAGTTCTTC
TRBV4-3	TRBJ1-1	14	.	.	CASSQDWQNTEAFF	TGCGCCAGCAGCCAAGATTGGCAGAACACTGAAGCTTTCTTT
TRBV5-1	TRBJ2-1	15	TRBD2	.	CASSLLGTSENEQFF	TGCGCCAGCAGTTTGTTGGGGACTAGCGAGAATGAGCAGTTCTTC
TRBV6-5	TRBJ2-1	15	TRBD2	.	CASSYRAGGLNEQFF	TGTGCCAGCAGTTATAGAGCGGGGGGCCTCAATGAGCAGTTCTTC
TRBV9	TRBJ2-7	15	TRBD1	.	CASSPDRGLPYEQYF	TGTGCCAGCAGCCCGGACAGGGGGCTTCCCTACGAGCAGTACTTC
TRBV19	TRBJ2-7	12	.	.	CASSDSSYEQYF	TGTGCCAGTTCCGACAGCTCCTACGAGCAGTACTTC
TRBV7-2	TRBJ2-1	12	.	.	CASSSRRTVQFF	TGTGCCAGCAGCTCGCGGCGGACAGTCCAGTTCTTC
TRBV10-3	TRBJ2-5	15	TRBD2	.	CAISETSGAFRTQYF	TGTGCCATCAGTGAGACTAGCGGGGCCTTTCGGACCCAGTACTTC
TRBV4-1	TRBJ1-2	16	.	few	CASSQGAGAANYGYTF	TGTGCCAGCAGCCAAGGGGCTGGGGCAGCTAACTATGGCTACACCTTC
TRBV5-6	TRBJ2-3	13	.	.	CASSLQGGDTQYF	TGTGCCAGCAGCCTGCAGGGGGGCGATACGCAGTATTTT
TRBV7-6	TRBJ2-7	11	.	.	CASSLFNEQYF	TGTGCCAGCAGCTTATTCAACGAGCAGTACTTC
TRBV5-4	TRBJ1-3	16	TRBD1	.	CASSTGQGMAGNTIYF	TGTGCCAGCAGCACGGGACAGGGGATGGCTGGAAACACCATATATTTT
TRBV2	TRBJ1-5	15	.	.	CASTPEASSNQPQHF	TGTGCCAGCACCCCTGAGGCCAGTAGCAATCAGCCCCAGCATTTT
TRBV6-5	TRBJ1-1	14	TRBD1	few	CASSYGTGNTEAFF	TGTGCCAGCAGTTACGGGACAGGGAACACTGAAGCTTTCTTT
TRBV9	TRBJ2-3	17	.	.	CASSPLEIPGGWDTQYF	TGTGCCAGCAGCCCTCTAGAAATTCCAGGGGGGTGGGATACGCAGTATTTT
TRBV18	TRBJ1-6	15	TRBD1	few	CASSLQGAGNSPLHF	TGTGCCAGCTCACTACAGGGGGCTGGCAATTCACCCCTCCACTTT
TRBV28	TRBJ1-2	14	.	.	CASSLGQASGGYTF	TGTGCCAGCAGTTTAGGGCAGGCGAGTGGTGGCTACACCTTC
TRBV7-9	TRBJ1-5	17	.	once	CASSLFPTGDSNQPQHF	TGTGCCAGCAGCTTATTTCCCACCGGAGATAGCAATCAGCCCCAGCATTTT
TRBV4-3	TRBJ2-7	15	TRBD1	few	CASSQGGQGVYEQYF	TGCGCCAGCAGCCAAGGGGGACAGGGGGTCTACGAGCAGTACTTC
TRBV2	TRBJ1-5	14	TRBD1	.	CASTTGVYNQPQHF	TGTGCCAGTACGACAGGGGTGTACAATCAGCCCCAGCATTTT
TRBV11-2	TRBJ1-2	14	.	.	CASSFIDSFYGYTF	TGTGCCAGCAGCTTCATTGACAGCTTCTATGGCTACACCTTC
TRBV6-1	TRBJ2-3	15	TRBD1	.	CASRRTGVSTDTQYF	TGTGCCAGCAGAAGGACAGGCGTTAGCACAGATACGCAGTATTTT
TRBV7-2	TRBJ2-1	18	TRBD2	.	CASSLYPLLAESYDEQFF	TGTGCCAGCAGCTTATATCCCCTTCTAGCGGAGAGTTACGATGAGCAGTTCTTC
TRBV28	TRBJ1-1	13	.	.	CASSLSGNTEAFF	TGTGCCAGCAGTTTATCCGGGAACACTGAAGCTTTCTTT
TRBV30	TRBJ2-7	14	.	.	CAWSVQLGENEQYF	TGTGCCTGGAGTGTACAGTTGGGAGAAAACGAGCAGTACTTC
TRBV2	TRBJ2-2	15	TRBD1	.	CASSPGQGLTGELFF	TGTGCCAGCAGTCCGGGACAGGGGTTAACCGGGGAGCTGTTTTTT
TRBV4-1	TRBJ2-4	16	.	.	CASSIRGGLAKNIQYF	TGCGCCAGCAGTATTAGGGGAGGACTAGCCAAAAACATTCAGTACTTC
TRBV29-1	TRBJ1-3	12	TRBD1	.	CSVGTGGNTIYF	TGCAGCGTCGGGACAGGGGGAAACACCATATATTTT